The 26 T cell receptor beta chains below were found in one sample sequenced in a study of T cell changes during pregnancy in multiple sclerosis. This table comes from immunoSEQ multiplex PCR, and its TCRdb copy is limited to in-frame clones, with some not included. This sample has 30,000 to 40,000 clones; around nine tenths occur once, and the top ten carry approximately 0.61%. The specimen was CD4+ T cells from peripheral blood mononuclear cells, collected before pregnancy. These receptors were collected from a female donor with multiple sclerosis, enrolled in a pregnancy study.

The sample holds one count of this clone. This rearrangement joins TRBV7-2 to TRBJ2-5; D call uncertain. The V gene's germline CDR1 is SGHTA and CDR2 FQGNSA. The CDR3 spans 12 residues. Trimming took off 7 bases at V and 5 bases at J, with 11 bases between the two ends. The CDR3 loop is CASTRFGETQYF. CDR3 in DNA: TGTGCCAGCACCCGTTTCGGGGAGACCCAGTACTTC.

The chain carries TRBV6-1 and TRBJ1-5; 10 bases line up with TRBD1. The CDR3 totals 15 residues. The J segment lost 4 bases and the V segment lost 6 bases, leaving 6 bases of the junction unmatched. Germline V lookup: CDR1 MNHNS, CDR2 SASEGT. CDR3 DNA: TGTGCCAGCAGCGTGACAGGGGGCCGTAATCAGCCCCAGCATTTT. It codes for CASSVTGGRNQPQHF.

The V and J genes are TRBV10-1 and TRBJ1-2; no definite D call. The V and J ends lost 2 bases and 3 bases respectively, with 7 bases between them. CDR1 and CDR2 from the germline V gene are WNHNN and SYGVQD (reference sequence). The CDR3 spans 13 residues. CDR3 loop: CASSENRYYGYTF. The CDR3 bases are TGCGCCAGCAGTGAGAACCGGTACTATGGCTACACCTTC.

CDR3 bases: TGTGCCAGCAGTCCAGGACAGGGGAGACGAGCTTTCTTT. Translating it yields CASSPGQGRRAFF. This rearrangement joins TRBV28 to TRBJ1-1; 9 positions agree with TRBD1. CDR3 length: 13 amino acids. Germline-derived CDR1 and CDR2 are MDHEN and SYDVKM. J lost 10 bases, V lost 5 bases, and 8 bases had no gene match.

The J gene is TRBJ2-2, the V gene TRBV29-1, with TRBD2 matching 12 bases. Germline V gene lookup returns CDR1 SQVTM and CDR2 ANQGSEA. The junction had 9 bases not matched to a gene; V was cut back by 0 bases and J by 4 bases. This CDR3 has 18 residues. As DNA, the CDR3 is TGCAGCGTTGAAGATGGGCTGTCGGGACTAGCGGGCACCGGGGAGCTGTTTTTT. Its protein product is CSVEDGLSGLAGTGELFF.

The chain joins TRBV4-1 to TRBJ2-5, with D possibly being TRBD1 (6 bases). Trimming shortened V by 6 bases and J by 2 bases, and 13 bases separated the two germline ends. The CDR3 sequence is 14 residues long. Germline V CDR1 and CDR2: MGHRA, YSYEKL. CDR3 in DNA: TGCGCCAGCAGAGAAAACAGGGTTCAAGAGACCCAGTACTTC. Protein sequence: CASRENRVQETQYF.

The chain links TRBV10-1 to TRBJ1-3; D is ambiguous. CDR1 WNHNN and CDR2 SYGVQD come from the germline V gene (reference sequence). Trimming left V 4 bases short and J 1 base short, with 5 bases between. This CDR3 contains 13 residues. The CDR3 nucleotides are TGCGCCAGCAGTGGAGGTTCTGGAAACACCATATATTTT. Its translation is CASSGGSGNTIYF.

The rearrangement links TRBV9 to TRBJ2-5, with 15 positions matching TRBD2. Germline V gives CDR1 SGDLS, CDR2 YYNGEE. J was trimmed by 3 bases and V by 3 bases; bases with no gene match: 3. This CDR3 is built from 16 residues. The CDR3 region has the DNA TGTGCCAGCAGCGGGGGACTAGCGGGGGGAAAAGAGACCCAGTACTTC. The encoded protein is CASSGGLAGGKETQYF. The full variable domain, its missing parts supplied by reference TRBV9 and TRBJ2-5, is DSGVTQTPKHLITATGQRVTLRCSPRSGDLSVYWYQQSLDQGLQFLIQYYNGEERAKGNILERFSAQQFPDLHSELNLSSLELGDSALYFCASSGGLAGGKETQYFGPGTRLLVL.

The chain employs TRBV5-1 and TRBJ2-3; maybe TRBD1 (6 bases). This CDR3 spans 15 amino acids. From germline, CDR1 is SGHRS and CDR2 YFSETQ. V lost 2 bases and J lost 0, with 10 bases in between. The CDR3 nucleotides read TGCGCCAGCAGCTTAACAGGGTTTAGCACAGATACGCAGTATTTT. This gives the protein CASSLTGFSTDTQYF.

This chain links TRBV4-2 with TRBJ1-4; D gene ambiguous. This CDR3 spans 14 amino acids. Trimming left V 4 bases short and J 10 bases short, with 16 bases between. Germline-derived CDR1 and CDR2 are LGHNA and YNFKEQ. The CDR3 loop is CASSPPSGRPKLFF. CDR3 DNA sequence: TGTGCCAGCAGCCCCCCCTCCGGCAGGCCAAAACTGTTTTTT.

This rearrangement joins TRBV30 to TRBJ2-3, with 7 bases fitting TRBD1. The CDR3 has 14 residues. V lost 5 bases and J lost 0; bases outside the gene matches: 5. The germline CDR1 and CDR2 sequences are GTSNPN and SVGIG (reference sequence). This CDR3 is CAWSPGQSTDTQYF. As DNA, the CDR3 is TGTGCCTGGTCTCCGGGACAGAGCACAGATACGCAGTATTTT.

The chain recombines TRBV29-1 with TRBJ2-1; TRBD2 matches at 8 bases. The CDR3 runs 15 residues. The V gene end was trimmed by 6 bases and the J gene end by 5 bases; junction bases not matched to a gene: 12. Germline CDR1 reads SQVTM; CDR2 reads ANQGSEA. As DNA, the CDR3 is TGCAGCGTCCTCTCCCGGGGGGGGCTAAACAATGAGCAGTTCTTC. Encoded protein: CSVLSRGGLNNEQFF.

This clone was observed a single time. The chain links TRBV7-2 to TRBJ2-1; a possible D gene is TRBD1 (6 bases). Germline CDR1 SGHTA, CDR2 FQGNSA. The germline V and J ends were trimmed by 2 bases and 6 bases, with 17 bases remaining between them. This CDR3 is 16 amino acids long. The DNA for the CDR3 is TGTGCCAGCAGCTTATATGGCAGGGGCCTCAGCAATGAGCAGTTCTTC. It translates to CASSLYGRGLSNEQFF.

This clone appeared once. The V gene is TRBV9, the J gene TRBJ1-1; no clear D. V lost 0 bases and J 6 bases, leaving 12 bases between the germline ends. Per germline, CDR1 SGDLS and CDR2 YYNGEE. The CDR3 runs 14 residues. The CDR3 DNA follows: TGTGCCAGCAGCGTAGTTAAGGAGGGCGCTGAAGCTTTCTTT. It codes for CASSVVKEGAEAFF.

This chain links TRBV30 with TRBJ2-4; a possible D gene is TRBD1 (6 bases). The CDR3 runs to 16 residues. In germline, CDR1 is GTSNPN, CDR2 SVGIG (reference sequence). The V gene lost 4 bases and the J gene lost 1 base, with 17 bases spanning the gap. CDR3 in amino acids: CAWTWGHQRAKNIQYF. The DNA for the CDR3 is TGTGCCTGGACCTGGGGACATCAAAGGGCCAAAAACATTCAGTACTTC.

This chain links TRBV29-1 with TRBJ2-5, with 7 bases lining up with TRBD2. The CDR3 covers 14 residues. The J segment lost 5 bases and the V segment lost 2 bases, leaving 8 bases of the junction unmatched. CDR1 is SQVTM and CDR2 is ANQGSEA in the germline V gene. The CDR3 loop reads CSVEKWGGEETQYF. In DNA form, the CDR3 reads TGCAGCGTTGAAAAGTGGGGGGGGGAGGAGACCCAGTACTTC.

The V and J genes are TRBV18 and TRBJ2-5, with 11 bases identical to TRBD2. CDR3 size: 14 residues. V lost 5 bases to trimming and J lost 5 bases; unmatched junction nucleotides: 4. The germline CDR1 and CDR2 sequences are KGHSH and LQKENI. The CDR3: CASSLGLAAETQYF. CDR3 coding DNA: TGTGCCAGCTCATTGGGACTAGCGGCGGAGACCCAGTACTTC.

This clone was observed a handful of times. Other nucleotide sequences in the sample specify the same CDR3. CDR3 sequence: CAWSVGGRNTIYF. Here the CDR3 DNA reads TGTGCCTGGAGTGTAGGCGGCCGAAACACCATATATTTT. The V and J genes are TRBV30 and TRBJ1-3; D is undetermined. Looked up from germline, CDR1 is GTSNPN and CDR2 is SVGIG (reference sequence). CDR3 size: 13 residues. Trimming pared 0 bases from V and 5 bases from J, leaving 8 bases between. Together with reference TRBV30 and TRBJ1-3, the CDR3 gives the full variable domain: SQTIHQWPATLVQPVGSPLSLECTVEGTSNPNLYWYRQAAGRGLQLLFYSVGIGQISSEVPQNLSASRPQDRQFILSSKKLLLSDSGFYLCAWSVGGRNTIYFGEGSWLTVV.

The chain uses TRBV4-1 and TRBJ1-4; TRBD1 aligns across 8 bases. The CDR3 loop spans 17 amino acids. The V segment lost 1 base and the J segment 7 bases; nucleotides outside the gene matches: 11. CDR1 and CDR2 from the germline V gene are MGHRA and YSYEKL. The CDR3 DNA sequence: TGCGCCAGCAGCCAAGGCAGGGGGCGCGGACGAGGTGAAAAACTGTTTTTT. Protein product: CASSQGRGRGRGEKLFF.

The CDR3 sequence: CATSRDGRSSPLHF. The CDR3 DNA reads as TGTGCCACCAGCAGAGATGGTAGGAGTTCACCCCTCCACTTT. V usage is TRBV15 and J usage is TRBJ1-6; D unresolved. CDR3 size: 14 residues. V was shortened by 0 bases and J by 9 bases, with 9 bases between the two germline ends. CDR1 and CDR2 (germline): LNHNV, YYDKDF (reference sequence).

The chain joins TRBV7-9 to TRBJ2-3; 7 bases are shared with TRBD1. The CDR3 has 15 amino acids. Germline V gene sequence: CDR1 SEHNR, CDR2 FQNEAQ (reference sequence). V shed 3 bases and J 5 bases; nucleotides not matched to a gene: 8. CDR3 residues: CASSFGTAIGDTQYF. CDR3 DNA sequence: TGTGCCAGCAGCTTCGGGACAGCGATTGGAGATACGCAGTATTTT.

The chain combines TRBV4-1 with TRBJ1-1; D remains unclear. The ends were cut back, 0 bases at V and 5 bases at J, with 10 bases in the middle. This CDR3 is built from 14 residues. Germline V lookup: CDR1 MGHRA, CDR2 YSYEKL. This CDR3 reads CASSQDNWRTEAFF. The CDR3 DNA reads as TGCGCCAGCAGCCAAGATAATTGGAGGACTGAAGCTTTCTTT.

This rearrangement joins TRBV18 to TRBJ2-7; the D gene is possibly TRBD1 (6 bases). The V end was cut by 3 bases, the J end by 7 bases, with 10 bases between. The length of the CDR3 is 12 residues. Germline V gene sequence: CDR1 KGHSH, CDR2 LQKENI. The CDR3: CASSPLTGEQYF. The CDR3 DNA sequence: TGTGCCAGCTCACCGCTTACAGGGGAGCAGTACTTC.

V is TRBV4-3 and J is TRBJ2-1; 10 bases align to TRBD2. The CDR3 loop spans 19 amino acids. Germline trimming cut 0 bases from V and 9 bases from J; bases unmatched to any gene: 17. Germline lookup yields CDR1 LGHNA and CDR2 YSLEER. The CDR3 DNA is TGCGCCAGCAGCCAAGAGGGGGGCCAGCGGGGGGGCGGTAATGGTGAGCAGTTCTTC. Its protein is CASSQEGGQRGGGNGEQFF.

The rearrangement links TRBV18 to TRBJ1-2, with 7 bases fitting TRBD1. This CDR3 is built from 14 residues. V shed 1 base and J 6 bases; nucleotides not matched to a gene: 5. Germline V gives CDR1 KGHSH, CDR2 LQKENI. The CDR3 spells CASSPQGAQDGYTF. The CDR3 DNA reads as TGTGCCAGCTCACCACAGGGGGCGCAGGATGGCTACACCTTC. Combining the CDR3 with reference TRBV18 and TRBJ1-2 gives the whole variable domain NAGVMQNPRHLVRRRGQEARLRCSPMKGHSHVYWYRQLPEEGLKFMVYLQKENIIDESGMPKERFSAEFPKEGPSILRIQQVVRGDSAAYFCASSPQGAQDGYTFGSGTRLTVV.

This chain joins TRBV7-3 and TRBJ2-1, with D uncertain. V shed 2 bases and J shed 12 bases, with 17 bases lying between them. Germline loops: CDR1 SGHTA, CDR2 FQGTGA. This CDR3 region has 14 residues. CDR3 protein: CASSLQVLPVPQFF. CDR3 DNA: TGTGCCAGCAGCTTACAAGTCCTCCCAGTGCCGCAGTTCTTC.